This T cell receptor beta chain was recorded in a study of cytomegalovirus exposure and HLA in healthy donors. Study-wide findings and caveats: Accurate prediction of HLA-A and HLA-B alleles (for most subjects) was reportedly achieved from TCR beta sequences.

The study ran its PCR with 60 Vbeta and 13 Jbeta primers. Generated by immunoSEQ multiplex PCR, the TCRdb table keeps only in-frame clones and is missing some. The sample includes around 120,000 clones, approximately 85% of them seen just once. With respect to this clone: Antigen specificity is unknown.

The CDR3 runs to 13 residues. Germline lookup yields CDR1 PRHDT and CDR2 FYEKMQ (reference sequence). V trimming: 2 bases; J trimming: 7 bases; junction bases outside the gene matches: 5. The sequence derives from a male donor in good health and CMV-seropositive. V gene TRBV13 combines with J gene TRBJ2-7, with 7 bases matching TRBD1. The specimen sequenced was PBMCs. As DNA, the CDR3 is TGTGCCAGCAGCTTAACAGGGGCGGTTGAGCAGTACTTC. Its translation is CASSLTGAVEQYF.